The entry below gives a single T cell receptor beta chain sequence along with its context. Its antigen is unknown. Some clones are missing from TCRdb's copy, which holds only in-frame ones; the method was immunoSEQ multiplex PCR. The sample comprises tens of thousands of clones, 80% to 85% of which are singletons, and roughly 5.5% rests with the top ten. CDR1 is KGHSH, CDR2 LQKENI, per germline. V shed 2 bases and J shed 0 bases, with 8 bases lying between them. This CDR3 is 16 amino acids long. The time point: recipient sample about 28 days before transplant, after cytoreduction. Recipient blood drawn about 28 days pretransplant and days 30, 100, 180 after. This record comes from a study of T cell clonotyping in hematopoietic cell transplantation. At the level of the study: Pretransplant recipient samples were taken after cytoreduction.

Study observations and caveats: Recipient TCR diversity dropped after transplant; expanded clonotypes rose from day 30 to 180. Without cell sorting, CD4 versus CD8 contributions remain unresolved.

The chain joins TRBV18 to TRBJ2-6; unclear D gene. This TCR derives from a man aged 55 to 70 with myelodysplastic syndrome. Some clones in this sample may be carry-over from other donors' samples. Sequencing used peripheral blood mononuclear cells, obtained before stem cell transplant. CDR3 bases: TGTGCCAGCTCACCATCTGTCTACTCTGGGGCCAACGTCCTGACTTTC. It is translated as CASSPSVYSGANVLTF.